The 6 T cell receptor beta chains reported below all come from one sample, sequenced in a study of T cells in Graves' hyperthyroidism and ophthalmopathy (dated by TCRdb to the late 2010s). Libraries came from multiplex PCR. Sequencing was carried out with an Illumina HiSeq 2000. The TCR beta CDR3 regions were amplified from the RNA transcripts. For the first round of RT-PCR on the TCR CDR3, the HTBI primer set was used together with the Qiagen OneStep RT-PCR kit. TCRdb reran the public reads through fastp at Q25 and MiXCR, keeping productive beta chains. CDR3 protein sequences are deduplicated, and each keeps its most common genes and DNA. Across this sample there are 360,000 or so distinct CDR3 sequences, with roughly 15% seen only once. Together, the top ten hold 15% to 20% of the sample. The material sequenced was blood. The origin of the receptors is a woman aged 60-75 years with Graves' ophthalmopathy.

The chain is built from TRBV20-1 and TRBJ2-7; 11 bases are a match to TRBD1. With 1 base clipped from V and 1 base from J, the junction kept 12 bases outside the gene matches. This CDR3 has 18 amino acids. The germline CDR1 and CDR2 sequences are DFQATT and SNEGSKA (reference sequence). The CDR3: CSARVGTGGSLRSYEQYF. CDR3 DNA: TGCAGTGCTAGAGTGGGGACAGGGGGTTCACTCCGGTCCTACGAGCAGTACTTC.

The chain links TRBV2 to TRBJ1-3; 8 positions agree with TRBD1. The CDR3 extends over 15 amino acids. The germline CDR1 and CDR2 sequences are SNHLY and FYNNEI. The V gene end was trimmed by 4 bases and the J gene end by 0 bases; junction bases not matched to a gene: 2. The CDR3 sequence: CASSGDRNSGNTIYF. The CDR3 DNA sequence: TGTGCCAGCAGTGGGGACAGGAACTCTGGAAACACCATATATTTT.

This clonotype came up many times. The J gene is TRBJ2-7, the V gene TRBV11-2; D unresolved. This CDR3 contains 13 residues. Germline CDR1 is SGHAT and CDR2 is FQNNGV. The germline V and J ends were trimmed by 1 base and 7 bases, with 11 bases remaining between them. DNA of the CDR3: TGTGCCAGCAGCTTAGTGGCCACCGGAGAGCAGTACTTC. Translated, it gives CASSLVATGEQYF. The complete variable domain, with remaining parts taken from reference TRBV11-2 and TRBJ2-7, reads EAGVAQSPRYKIIEKRQSVAFWCNPISGHATLYWYQQILGQGPKLLIQFQNNGVVDDSQLPKDRFSAERLKGVDSTLKIQPAKLEDSAVYLCASSLVATGEQYFGPGTRLTVT.

This clonotype was recorded many times. The V gene is TRBV7-2, the J gene TRBJ2-5, with 13 bases lining up with TRBD2. Per the germline V gene, CDR1 is SGHTA and CDR2 is FQGNSA. V lost 5 bases to trimming and J lost 2 bases; unmatched junction nucleotides: 5. This CDR3 is 16 amino acids long. The CDR3: CASSTGLAGTQETQYF. In DNA form, the CDR3 reads TGTGCCAGCAGCACGGGACTAGCGGGGACTCAAGAGACCCAGTACTTC. The whole variable domain, filled in from reference TRBV7-2 and TRBJ2-5, reads GAGVSQSPSNKVTEKGKDVELRCDPISGHTALYWYRQSLGQGLEFLIYFQGNSAPDKSGLPSDRFSAERTGGSVSTLTIQRTQQEDSAVYLCASSTGLAGTQETQYFGPGTRLLVL.

This clonotype came up many times. The chain employs TRBV5-1 and TRBJ2-2; D perhaps matches TRBD2 (5 bases). V lost 0 bases and J 4 bases, leaving 13 bases between the germline ends. Germline assignment: CDR1 SGHRS and CDR2 YFSETQ. The CDR3 has 16 residues. The CDR3 region is CASSLALGFGTGELFF. In DNA form, the CDR3 reads TGCGCCAGCAGCTTGGCACTAGGGTTTGGCACCGGGGAGCTGTTTTTT.

This chain connects TRBV7-6 to TRBJ2-3, with 12 positions matching TRBD2. Trimming at V came to 3 bases and at J to 0 bases, leaving 4 bases not matched to a gene. CDR1 SGHVS and CDR2 FNYEAQ come from the germline V gene. The CDR3 is 17 residues long. CDR3 protein: CASSFKGTSGSTDTQYF. The CDR3 nucleotides are TGTGCCAGCAGCTTCAAAGGGACTAGCGGGAGCACAGATACGCAGTATTTT.